This record looks at one T cell receptor beta chain sequence and its context. This receptor's antigen is unknown. Per-nucleotide qualities are absent, and no much larger clonotype sits a single base away. TCRbeta CDR3 regions were amplified from genomic DNA using the immunoSEQ Assay, a bias-controlled multiplex PCR. On the authors' methods: Nucleated cell counts per sample were estimated from amplification of reference gene primers within the assay. To quantify the absolute abundance of each unique TCRbeta CDR3 rearrangement, sequence reads were collapsed and filtered. Productive Simpson clonality was computed per sample as the square root of Simpson's diversity index over productive rearrangements. TCRdb provides this immuneACCESS table in a form limited to in-frame rearrangements. Some clones are lacking; in checked studies, under half of them reflect an unresolved V gene, and why the rest are absent is not known. That table is the source of V, J and clone size, and D and trimming were worked out from the DNA. The sample table shows around 30,000 clones, and 80% to 90% are seen once. Around 0.55% of the sample is in the top ten clones.

These data are taken from a study of blood T cell repertoires in COVID-19 (dated by TCRdb to 2020 to 2022). About the full investigation: The collaborator samples originated in the United States, Italy and Spain and spanned the acute and convalescent phases of COVID-19. The material from the prospective study consisted of cDNA or gDNA derived from T cells, B-cell-depleted T cells, or PBMCs. The dataset comprised deeply sampled blood TCRbeta repertoires from subjects exposed to, actively infected with, or recovered from COVID-19. The repertoires were made available in a free public database intended to serve as a resource for research on the immune response to SARS-CoV-2. Samples came from the ongoing ImmuneRACE study (first 160 participants) plus 1,254 subjects from 6 global collaborators. A de-identified subject ID, COVID-19 status, age in years and sex were almost always included in the sample metadata. Where available, HLA class I and class II types were obtained from metadata supplied by the sample provider rather than from assay-based typing.

Inclusive of the bounding cysteine and phenylalanine, the CDR3 is 13 residues long. Only the CDR3 portion is preserved as DNA: 39 bases, with reading frame beginning at the first base. Trimming takes 10 bases from V and 5 bases from J, and the germline ends sit 17 bases apart. The CDR1 and CDR2 encoded by the germline V gene (reference sequence) are LNHDA and SQIVND. Each collaborating institution followed its own protocols to collect whole blood in K2EDTA tubes. Collaborator samples were shipped for TCRbeta analysis as frozen whole blood, isolated PBMCs, or DNA extracted from either sample type. Broad study findings and their caveats: Clinical and demographic metadata were provided uncurated, with the amount varying by source and participant.

Sequencing input: peripheral blood. The sequence was collected from a woman aged 40 to 50 with active or convalescent COVID-19. In this chain, TRBV19 is recombined with TRBJ2-5; TRBD1 might be the D gene, on 5 matching bases. Read as DNA, the sequence is TGTGCCACTCACACAGGTGGCCGGGAGACCCAGTACTTC. Its amino acids are CATHTGGRETQYF.